The clone carrying this TCR beta chain has a single count. As yet, its antigen is unknown. The sample belongs to a study of T cells after yellow fever vaccination. This CDR3 comprises 15 residues. V was pared by 5 bases and J by 5 bases, with 5 bases of the junction left unmatched. TCRdb fed the 5' RACE reads into MiXCR, producing one record per CDR3 protein. The table shows roughly 63,000 distinct CDR3 sequences, with roughly 7.3% occurring only once. General study results and limits: Reappearance after the booster was seen for most primary-vaccination clones, at about 95% CD4 and 85% to 90% CD8. A minor fraction of clonotypes spanned both CD4 and CD8 compartments.

This sample comprised CD8+ T cells sorted from PBMCs, obtained 15 days after the yellow fever booster vaccination. This rearrangement joins TRBV12-3 or TRBV12-4 to TRBJ2-5; 13 positions agree with TRBD2. The receptor's source is a young man who received the YFV17D yellow fever vaccine. Written as DNA, the CDR3 is TGTGCCAGCAGTCGACTAGCGGGAGGTTGGGAGACCCAGTACTTC. It yields the protein CASSRLAGGWETQYF.